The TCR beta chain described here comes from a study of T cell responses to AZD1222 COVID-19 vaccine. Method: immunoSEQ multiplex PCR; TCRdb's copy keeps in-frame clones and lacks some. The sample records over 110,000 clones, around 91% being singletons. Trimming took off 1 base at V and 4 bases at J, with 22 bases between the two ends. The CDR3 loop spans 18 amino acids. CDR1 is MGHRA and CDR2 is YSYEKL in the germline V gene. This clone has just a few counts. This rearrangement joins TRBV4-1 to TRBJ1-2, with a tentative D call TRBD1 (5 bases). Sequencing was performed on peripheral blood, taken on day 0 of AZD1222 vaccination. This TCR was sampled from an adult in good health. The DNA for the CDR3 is TGCGCCAGCAGCCAAGTCGTCGCCACCCAGGGCGCGGCCTATGGCTACACCTTC. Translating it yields CASSQVVATQGAAYGYTF.